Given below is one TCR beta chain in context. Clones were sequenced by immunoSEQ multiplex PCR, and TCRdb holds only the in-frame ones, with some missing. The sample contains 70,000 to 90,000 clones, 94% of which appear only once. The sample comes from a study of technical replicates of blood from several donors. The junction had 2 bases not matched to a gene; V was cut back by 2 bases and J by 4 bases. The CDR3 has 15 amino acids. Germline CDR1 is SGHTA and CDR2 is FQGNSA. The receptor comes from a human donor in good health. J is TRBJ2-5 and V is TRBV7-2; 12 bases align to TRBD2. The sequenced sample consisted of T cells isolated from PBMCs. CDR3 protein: CASSLTGLAGETQYF. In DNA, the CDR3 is TGTGCCAGCAGCTTAACGGGACTAGCGGGAGAGACCCAGTACTTC.